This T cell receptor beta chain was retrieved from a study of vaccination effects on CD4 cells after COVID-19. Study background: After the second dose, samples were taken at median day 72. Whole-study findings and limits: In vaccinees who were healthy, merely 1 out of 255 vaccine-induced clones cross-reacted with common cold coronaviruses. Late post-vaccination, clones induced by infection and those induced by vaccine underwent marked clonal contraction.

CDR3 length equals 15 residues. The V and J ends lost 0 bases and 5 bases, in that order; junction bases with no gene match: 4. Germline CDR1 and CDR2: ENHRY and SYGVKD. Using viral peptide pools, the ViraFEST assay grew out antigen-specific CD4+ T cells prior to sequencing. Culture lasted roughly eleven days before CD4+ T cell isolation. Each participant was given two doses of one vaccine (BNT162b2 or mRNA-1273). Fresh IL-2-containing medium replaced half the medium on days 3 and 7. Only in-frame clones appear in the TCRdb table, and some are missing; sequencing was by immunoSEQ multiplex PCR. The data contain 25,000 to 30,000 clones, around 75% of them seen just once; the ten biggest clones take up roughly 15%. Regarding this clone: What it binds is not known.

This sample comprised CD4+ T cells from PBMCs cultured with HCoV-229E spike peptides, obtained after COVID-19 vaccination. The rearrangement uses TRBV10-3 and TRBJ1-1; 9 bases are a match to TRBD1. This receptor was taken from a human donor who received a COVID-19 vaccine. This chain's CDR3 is CAISESRTGETEAFF. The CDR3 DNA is TGTGCCATCAGTGAGTCCCGGACAGGGGAAACTGAAGCTTTCTTT.